Following are 17 T cell receptor beta chains from one sample sequenced in a study of cytomegalovirus exposure and HLA in healthy donors. Researchers ran the PCR with 60 Vbeta and 13 Jbeta primers. The assay was immunoSEQ multiplex PCR, and TCRdb's table has in-frame clones only and misses some. The sample lists about 98,000 clones, under 80% occurring once. The sequenced sample was PBMCs. The receptors come from a male donor in good health and CMV-seronegative.

The chain links TRBV7-3 to TRBJ2-1, with TRBD1 identical over 7 bases. Germline V gives CDR1 SGHTA, CDR2 FQGTGA. The CDR3 runs 14 residues. V lost 0 bases to trimming and J lost 4 bases; unmatched junction nucleotides: 0. CDR3 in amino acids: CASSLTQGYNEQFF. DNA for the CDR3: TGTGCCAGCAGCTTAACACAGGGGTACAATGAGCAGTTCTTC.

The chain is built from TRBV29-1 and TRBJ2-2; TRBD2 is a possible D gene (5 bases). Germline V CDR1 and CDR2: SQVTM, ANQGSEA. Trimming took 7 bases from V and 0 from J, leaving 15 bases between them. This CDR3 has 15 amino acids. This chain's CDR3 is CSAAEDFANTGELFF. DNA for the CDR3: TGCAGCGCGGCTGAGGACTTCGCGAACACCGGGGAGCTGTTTTTT.

The chain couples TRBV7-2 to TRBJ2-7; weak D call: TRBD2 (6 bases). V lost 5 bases and J 7 bases, leaving 12 bases between the germline ends. The V gene's germline CDR1 is SGHTA and CDR2 FQGNSA. This CDR3 has 12 amino acids. DNA for the CDR3: TGTGCCAGCAGCAACGCGGGGAGGGAGCAGTACTTC. The encoded protein is CASSNAGREQYF.

This rearrangement joins TRBV4-2 to TRBJ1-3; no clear D. Trimming removed 1 base at V and 15 bases at J, with 13 bases between. Germline V gene lookup returns CDR1 LGHNA and CDR2 YNFKEQ. This CDR3 contains 12 residues. The CDR3 DNA follows: TGTGCCAGCAGCCAAGCGCAGGAGGTGACATATTTT. As protein: CASSQAQEVTYF.

The genes are TRBV9 and TRBJ2-5; 9 nucleotides agree with TRBD2. This CDR3 contains 16 residues. With 4 bases clipped from V and 2 bases from J, the junction kept 9 bases outside the gene matches. CDR1 and CDR2 (germline): SGDLS, YYNGEE. Here the CDR3 DNA reads TGTGCCAGCAGCCCATCCCCCGGACTAGCGCAAGAGACCCAGTACTTC. Amino acids: CASSPSPGLAQETQYF.

This rearrangement joins TRBV9 to TRBJ2-3, with D perhaps matching TRBD2 (5 bases). Germline-derived CDR1 and CDR2 are SGDLS and YYNGEE. This CDR3 has 15 residues. The V end was cut by 0 bases, the J end by 2 bases, with 10 bases between. The CDR3 DNA sequence: TGTGCCAGCAGCGTAGTCGGGCTAGCCACAGATACGCAGTATTTT. Amino acids: CASSVVGLATDTQYF.

The chain employs TRBV2 and TRBJ2-2; TRBD2 matches 11 bases. Per germline, CDR1 SNHLY and CDR2 FYNNEI. The CDR3 totals 16 residues. V lost 4 bases to trimming and J lost 5 bases; unmatched junction nucleotides: 6. The CDR3 is CASSVSTSGRTGELFF. The CDR3 DNA reads as TGTGCCAGCAGTGTCTCCACTAGCGGGAGAACCGGGGAGCTGTTTTTT.

The gene calls are TRBV9 and TRBJ1-2; 10 positions agree with TRBD1. Germline V gene sequence: CDR1 SGDLS, CDR2 YYNGEE. Trimming at V came to 1 base and at J to 6 bases, leaving 12 bases not matched to a gene. CDR3 size: 17 residues. Written as DNA, the CDR3 is TGTGCCAGCAGCGTATCCCCCCGGACAGGGGGTAATAATGGCTACACCTTC. Translation gives CASSVSPRTGGNNGYTF.

This clone is classed as medium-sized. The V and J genes are TRBV10-3 and TRBJ2-1; 10 bases agree with TRBD2. Trimming cost V 10 bases and J 5 bases; bases outside gene matches: 5. The CDR3 runs to 13 residues. Germline V gene sequence: CDR1 ENHRY, CDR2 SYGVKD. DNA for the CDR3: TGTGCCACCCTAGCGGGAGAAAACAATGAGCAGTTCTTC. Translating gives CATLAGENNEQFF.

This chain links TRBV7-3 with TRBJ1-5; D ambiguous. V lost 2 bases to trimming and J lost 7 bases, with 9 bases between them. CDR1 SGHTA and CDR2 FQGTGA come from the germline V gene. The CDR3 consists of 13 residues. CDR3 sequence: CASSLPTAQPQHF. The DNA of the CDR3 is TGTGCCAGCAGCTTACCCACAGCCCAGCCCCAGCATTTT.

This chain connects TRBV7-9 to TRBJ1-1, with D uncertain. Germline-derived CDR1 and CDR2 are SEHNR and FQNEAQ (reference sequence). The CDR3 consists of 12 residues. Trimming removed 5 bases from V and 6 bases from J, with 10 bases in between. The CDR3 bases are TGTGCCAGCAGCCAATACGGGGCTGAAGCTTTCTTT. It translates to CASSQYGAEAFF.

The chain uses TRBV7-9 and TRBJ2-1; D ambiguous. Trimming shortened V by 3 bases and J by 8 bases, and 11 bases separated the two germline ends. The CDR3 runs to 13 residues. Germline V gives CDR1 SEHNR, CDR2 FQNEAQ (reference sequence). CDR3 protein: CASSLDGQYEQFF. The CDR3 DNA reads as TGTGCCAGCAGCTTGGATGGGCAATATGAGCAGTTCTTC. Filled out from reference TRBV7-9 and TRBJ2-1, the complete variable domain reads DTGVSQNPRHKITKRGQNVTFRCDPISEHNRLYWYRQTLGQGPEFLTYFQNEAQLEKSRLLSDRFSAERPKGSFSTLEIQRTEQGDSAMYLCASSLDGQYEQFFGPGTRLTVL.

The J gene is TRBJ2-1, the V gene TRBV27; D possibly corresponds to TRBD2 (5 bases). Germline V gives CDR1 MNHEY, CDR2 SMNVEV (reference sequence). The CDR3 spans 12 residues. V dropped 7 bases and J dropped 10 bases, with 14 bases sitting between them. The CDR3 region is CASTADSREQFF. The CDR3 DNA reads as TGTGCCAGCACCGCGGACTCCCGGGAGCAGTTCTTC.

The chain carries TRBV18 and TRBJ2-1, with 12 bases that match TRBD2. Per the germline V gene, CDR1 is KGHSH and CDR2 is LQKENI. This CDR3 is built from 16 residues. With V trimmed by 2 bases and J by 4 bases, 3 bases remained unmatched. The DNA of the CDR3 is TGTGCCAGCTCACCAGGGACTAGCGGGTATTACAATGAGCAGTTCTTC. Amino acid sequence: CASSPGTSGYYNEQFF.

The gene calls are TRBV15 and TRBJ2-6; no firm D call. V was pared by 0 bases and J by 4 bases, with 7 bases between. Germline assignment: CDR1 LNHNV and CDR2 YYDKDF (reference sequence). This CDR3 is built from 15 residues. The CDR3 spells CATSRDDLGANVLTF. DNA for the CDR3: TGTGCCACCAGCAGAGATGACTTGGGGGCCAACGTCCTGACTTTC.

The chain joins TRBV28 to TRBJ2-7, with D possibly TRBD2 on 7 matching bases. This CDR3 contains 13 residues. Germline loops: CDR1 MDHEN, CDR2 SYDVKM. V was shortened by 7 bases and J by 2 bases, with 12 bases between the two germline ends. Here the CDR3 DNA reads TGTGCCAGCACCTCCGGGGGGCCCTACGAGCAGTACTTC. The encoded protein is CASTSGGPYEQYF.

V is TRBV29-1 and J is TRBJ1-2; TRBD1 aligns across 7 bases. With V trimmed by 3 bases and J by 4 bases, 11 bases remained unmatched. Germline assignment: CDR1 SQVTM and CDR2 ANQGSEA. This CDR3 region has 15 residues. The DNA for the CDR3 is TGCAGCGTTGATACCCCATCGGGACAGCTCTATGGCTACACCTTC. Translating gives CSVDTPSGQLYGYTF.